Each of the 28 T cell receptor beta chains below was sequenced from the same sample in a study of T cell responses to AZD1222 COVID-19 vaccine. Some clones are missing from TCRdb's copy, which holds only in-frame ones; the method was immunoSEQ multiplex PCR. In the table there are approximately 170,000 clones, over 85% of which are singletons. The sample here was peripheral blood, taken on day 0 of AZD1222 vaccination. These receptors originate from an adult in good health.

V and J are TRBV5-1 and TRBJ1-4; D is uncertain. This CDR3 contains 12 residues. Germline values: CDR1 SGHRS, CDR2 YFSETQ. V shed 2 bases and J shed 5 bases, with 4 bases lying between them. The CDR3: CASSFPNEKLFF. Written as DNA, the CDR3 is TGCGCCAGCAGCTTCCCCAATGAAAAACTGTTTTTT.

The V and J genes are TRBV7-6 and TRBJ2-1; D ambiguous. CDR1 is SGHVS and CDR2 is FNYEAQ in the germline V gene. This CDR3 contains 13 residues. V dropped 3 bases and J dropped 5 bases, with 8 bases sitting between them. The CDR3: CASSLRPDNEQFF. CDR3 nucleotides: TGTGCCAGCAGCTTGCGACCCGACAATGAGCAGTTCTTC. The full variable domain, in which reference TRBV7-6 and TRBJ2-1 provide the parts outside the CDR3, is GAGVSQSPRYKVTKRGQDVALRCDPISGHVSLYWYRQALGQGPEFLTYFNYEAQQDKSGLPNDRFSAERPEGSISTLTIQRTEQRDSAMYRCASSLRPDNEQFFGPGTRLTVL.

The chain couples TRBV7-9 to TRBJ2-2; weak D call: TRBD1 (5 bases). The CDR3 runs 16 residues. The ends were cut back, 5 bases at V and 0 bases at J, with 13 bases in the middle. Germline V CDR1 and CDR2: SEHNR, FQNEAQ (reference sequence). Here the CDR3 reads CASSENKGSNTGELFF. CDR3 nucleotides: TGTGCCAGCAGCGAAAACAAGGGGTCGAACACCGGGGAGCTGTTTTTT.

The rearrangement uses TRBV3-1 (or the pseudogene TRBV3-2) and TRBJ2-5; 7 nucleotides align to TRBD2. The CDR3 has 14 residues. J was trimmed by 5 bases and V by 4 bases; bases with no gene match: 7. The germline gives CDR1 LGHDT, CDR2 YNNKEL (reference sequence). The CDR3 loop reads CASSLAGAWETQYF. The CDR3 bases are TGTGCCAGCAGCCTGGCGGGAGCGTGGGAGACCCAGTACTTC.

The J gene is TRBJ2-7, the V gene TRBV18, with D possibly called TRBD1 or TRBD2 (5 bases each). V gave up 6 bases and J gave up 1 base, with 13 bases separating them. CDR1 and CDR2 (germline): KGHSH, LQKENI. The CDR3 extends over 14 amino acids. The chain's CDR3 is CASSPGRLSYEQYF. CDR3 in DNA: TGTGCCAGCTCTCCGGGACGGCTTTCCTACGAGCAGTACTTC.

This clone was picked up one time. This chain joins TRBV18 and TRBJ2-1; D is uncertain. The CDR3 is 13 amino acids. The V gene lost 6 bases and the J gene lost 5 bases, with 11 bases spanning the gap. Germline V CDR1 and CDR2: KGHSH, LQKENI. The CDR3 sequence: CASSPLGNNEQFF. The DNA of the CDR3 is TGTGCCAGCTCCCCCCTTGGGAACAATGAGCAGTTCTTC. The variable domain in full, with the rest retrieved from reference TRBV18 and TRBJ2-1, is NAGVMQNPRHLVRRRGQEARLRCSPMKGHSHVYWYRQLPEEGLKFMVYLQKENIIDESGMPKERFSAEFPKEGPSILRIQQVVRGDSAAYFCASSPLGNNEQFFGPGTRLTVL.

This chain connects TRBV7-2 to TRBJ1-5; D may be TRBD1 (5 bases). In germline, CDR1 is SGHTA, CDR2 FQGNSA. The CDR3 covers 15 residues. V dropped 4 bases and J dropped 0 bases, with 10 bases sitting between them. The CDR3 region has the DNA TGTGCCAGCAGCTCATGGGACGGTAGCAATCAGCCCCAGCATTTT. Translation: CASSSWDGSNQPQHF.

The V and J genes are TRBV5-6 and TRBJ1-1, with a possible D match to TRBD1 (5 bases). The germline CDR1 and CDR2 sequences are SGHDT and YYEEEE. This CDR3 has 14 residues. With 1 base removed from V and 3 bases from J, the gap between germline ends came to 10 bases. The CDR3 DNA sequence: TGTGCCAGCAGCTTGAGACAGAGGTACACTGAAGCTTTCTTT. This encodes CASSLRQRYTEAFF.

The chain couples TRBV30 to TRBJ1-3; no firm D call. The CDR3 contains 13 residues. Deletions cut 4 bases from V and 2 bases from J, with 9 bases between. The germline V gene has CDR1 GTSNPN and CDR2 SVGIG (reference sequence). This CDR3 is CAWTGVAGNTIYF. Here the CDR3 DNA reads TGTGCCTGGACCGGGGTAGCTGGAAACACCATATATTTT. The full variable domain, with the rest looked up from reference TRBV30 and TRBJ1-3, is SQTIHQWPATLVQPVGSPLSLECTVEGTSNPNLYWYRQAAGRGLQLLFYSVGIGQISSEVPQNLSASRPQDRQFILSSKKLLLSDSGFYLCAWTGVAGNTIYFGEGSWLTVV.

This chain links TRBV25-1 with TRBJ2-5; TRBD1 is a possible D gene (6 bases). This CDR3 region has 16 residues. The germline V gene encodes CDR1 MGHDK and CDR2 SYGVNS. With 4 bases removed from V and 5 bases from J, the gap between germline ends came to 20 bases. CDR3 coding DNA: TGTGCCAGCAGTGGCCCTGACAGGCTAAGAAGTGAGACCCAGTACTTC. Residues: CASSGPDRLRSETQYF.

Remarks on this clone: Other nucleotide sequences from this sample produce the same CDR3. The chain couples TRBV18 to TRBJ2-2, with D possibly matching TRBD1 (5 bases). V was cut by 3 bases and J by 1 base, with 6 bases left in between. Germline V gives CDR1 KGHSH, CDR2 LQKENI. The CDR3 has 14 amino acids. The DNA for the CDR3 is TGTGCCAGCTCACCCCAGGGGAACACCGGGGAGCTGTTTTTT. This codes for CASSPQGNTGELFF.

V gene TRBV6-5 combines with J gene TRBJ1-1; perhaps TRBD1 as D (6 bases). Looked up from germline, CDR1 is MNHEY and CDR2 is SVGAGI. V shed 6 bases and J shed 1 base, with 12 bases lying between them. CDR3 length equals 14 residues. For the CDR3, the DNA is TGTGCCAGCAGCCCAACAGGGCCGAACACTGAAGCTTTCTTT. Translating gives CASSPTGPNTEAFF.

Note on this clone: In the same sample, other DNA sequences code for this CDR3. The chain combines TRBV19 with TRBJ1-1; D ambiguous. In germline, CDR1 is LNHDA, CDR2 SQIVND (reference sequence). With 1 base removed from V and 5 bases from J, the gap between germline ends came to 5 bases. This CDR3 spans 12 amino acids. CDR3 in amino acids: CASSIGRTEAFF. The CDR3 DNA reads TGTGCCAGTAGTATAGGGAGGACTGAAGCTTTCTTT.

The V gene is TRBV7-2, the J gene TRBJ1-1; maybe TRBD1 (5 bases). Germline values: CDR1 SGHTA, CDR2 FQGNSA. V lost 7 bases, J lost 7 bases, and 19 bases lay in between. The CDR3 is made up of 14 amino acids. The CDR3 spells CASTIGSGRGEAFF. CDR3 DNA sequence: TGTGCCAGCACTATTGGGTCGGGGCGCGGTGAAGCTTTCTTT.

CDR3 region: CASSEADVAGRYEQYF. The CDR3 coding sequence is TGTGCCAGCAGTGAAGCTGACGTAGCGGGGCGCTACGAGCAGTACTTC. The chain employs TRBV2 and TRBJ2-7, with 8 bases aligning to TRBD2. This CDR3 has 16 residues. Germline values: CDR1 SNHLY, CDR2 FYNNEI. Trimming removed 0 bases from V and 3 bases from J; junction bases left unmatched: 7.

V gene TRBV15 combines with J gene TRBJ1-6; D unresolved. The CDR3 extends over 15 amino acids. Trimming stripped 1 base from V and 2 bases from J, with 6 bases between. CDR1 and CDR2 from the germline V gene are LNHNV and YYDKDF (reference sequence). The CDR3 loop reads CATSRGQPYNSPLHF. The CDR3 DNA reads TGTGCCACCAGCAGAGGGCAGCCCTATAATTCACCCCTCCACTTT.

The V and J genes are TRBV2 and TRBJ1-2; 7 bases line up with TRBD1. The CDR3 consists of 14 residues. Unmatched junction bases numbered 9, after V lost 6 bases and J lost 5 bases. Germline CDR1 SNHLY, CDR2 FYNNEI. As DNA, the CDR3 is TGTGCCAGCAGCAGACAGGGTTTGGAGTATGGCTACACCTTC. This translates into CASSRQGLEYGYTF.

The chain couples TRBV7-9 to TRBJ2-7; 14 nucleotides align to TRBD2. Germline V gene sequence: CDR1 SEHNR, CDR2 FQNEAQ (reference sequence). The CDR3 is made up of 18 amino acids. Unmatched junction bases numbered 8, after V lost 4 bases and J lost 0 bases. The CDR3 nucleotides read TGTGCCAGCAGCTCCGATGGACTAGCGGGAGGCAGCTCCTACGAGCAGTACTTC. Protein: CASSSDGLAGGSSYEQYF.

The CDR3 loop reads CASSLGPGGAYNEQFF. Written as DNA, the CDR3 is TGCGCCAGCAGCTTGGGTCCCGGGGGGGCCTACAATGAGCAGTTCTTC. J is TRBJ2-1 and V is TRBV5-1, with 8 bases that match TRBD2. Germline lookup yields CDR1 SGHRS and CDR2 YFSETQ. V trimming: 0 bases; J trimming: 2 bases; junction bases outside the gene matches: 4. The CDR3 has 16 residues.

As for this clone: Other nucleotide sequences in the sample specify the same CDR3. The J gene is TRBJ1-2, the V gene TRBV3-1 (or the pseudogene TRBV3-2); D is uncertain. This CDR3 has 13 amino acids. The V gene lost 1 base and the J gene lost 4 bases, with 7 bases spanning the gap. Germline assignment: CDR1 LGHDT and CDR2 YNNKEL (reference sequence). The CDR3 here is CASSQGEPYGYTF. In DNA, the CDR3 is TGTGCCAGCAGCCAAGGGGAGCCCTATGGCTACACCTTC.

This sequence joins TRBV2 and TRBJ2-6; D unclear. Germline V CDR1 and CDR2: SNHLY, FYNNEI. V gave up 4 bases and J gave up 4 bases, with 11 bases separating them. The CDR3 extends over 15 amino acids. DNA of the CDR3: TGTGCCAGCAGTGCGTATGCTGGCGGGGCCAACGTCCTGACTTTC. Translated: CASSAYAGGANVLTF.

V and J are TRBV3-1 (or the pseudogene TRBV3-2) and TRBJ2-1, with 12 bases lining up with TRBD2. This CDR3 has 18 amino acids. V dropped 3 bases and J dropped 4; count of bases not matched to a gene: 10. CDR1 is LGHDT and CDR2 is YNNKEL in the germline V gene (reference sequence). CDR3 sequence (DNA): TGTGCCAGCAGCCACTCCGGGGCTAGCGGGAGGGTTTACAATGAGCAGTTCTTC. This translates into CASSHSGASGRVYNEQFF.

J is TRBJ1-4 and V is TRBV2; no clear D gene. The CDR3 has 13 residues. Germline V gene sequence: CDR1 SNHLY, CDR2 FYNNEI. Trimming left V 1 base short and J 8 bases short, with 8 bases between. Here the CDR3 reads CASSEGGVEKLFF. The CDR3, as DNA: TGTGCCAGCAGTGAAGGAGGAGTAGAAAAACTGTTTTTT. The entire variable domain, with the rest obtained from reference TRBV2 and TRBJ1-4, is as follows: EPEVTQTPSHQVTQMGQEVILRCVPISNHLYFYWYRQILGQKVEFLVSFYNNEISEKSEIFDDQFSVERPDGSNFTLKIRSTKLEDSAMYFCASSEGGVEKLFFGSGTQLSVL.

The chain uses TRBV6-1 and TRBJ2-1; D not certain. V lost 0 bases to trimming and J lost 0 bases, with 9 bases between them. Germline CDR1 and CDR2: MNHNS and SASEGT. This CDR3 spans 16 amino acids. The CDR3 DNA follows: TGTGCCAGCAGTGAAGCGCACCGTAGCTCCTACAATGAGCAGTTCTTC. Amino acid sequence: CASSEAHRSSYNEQFF.

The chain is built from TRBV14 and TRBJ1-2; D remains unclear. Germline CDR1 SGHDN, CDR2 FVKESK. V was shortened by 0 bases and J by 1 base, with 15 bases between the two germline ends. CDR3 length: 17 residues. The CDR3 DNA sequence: TGTGCCAGCAGCCAAGACCTGAGCTTACCAATTAACTATGGCTACACCTTC. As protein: CASSQDLSLPINYGYTF.

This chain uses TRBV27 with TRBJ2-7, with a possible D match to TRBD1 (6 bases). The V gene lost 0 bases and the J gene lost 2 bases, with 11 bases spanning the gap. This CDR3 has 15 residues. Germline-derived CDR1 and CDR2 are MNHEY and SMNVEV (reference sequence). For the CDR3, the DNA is TGTGCCAGCAGTTTATCCACGGGACACACCTACGAGCAGTACTTC. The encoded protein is CASSLSTGHTYEQYF.

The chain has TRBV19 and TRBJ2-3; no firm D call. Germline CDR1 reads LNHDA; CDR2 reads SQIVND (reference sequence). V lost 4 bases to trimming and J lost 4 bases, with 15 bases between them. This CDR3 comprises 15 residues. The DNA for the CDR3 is TGTGCCAGTAGTAGGGCCATAGGGCCGGCAGATACGCAGTATTTT. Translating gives CASSRAIGPADTQYF.

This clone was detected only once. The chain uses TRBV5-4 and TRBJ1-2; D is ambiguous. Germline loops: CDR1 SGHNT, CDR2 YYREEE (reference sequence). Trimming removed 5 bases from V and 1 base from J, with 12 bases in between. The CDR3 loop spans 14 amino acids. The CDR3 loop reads CASSRAENNYGYTF. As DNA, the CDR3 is TGTGCCAGCAGTCGCGCGGAGAATAACTATGGCTACACCTTC.